What follows are 25 T cell receptor beta chains derived from one specimen sequenced in a study of regulatory T cells in long-lasting Graves disease. This sample's time point: newly diagnosed GD, antithyroid drugs for less than 3 months. The authors made the TCR library using RNA they extracted from PBMCs. Construction of the TCR beta libraries employed iRepertoire HTBI primers in conjunction with Arm-PCR of CDR3 regions. TCRdb redid the calling of the multiplex PCR reads with MiXCR, one entry per CDR3 protein. The profile shows about 450,000 distinct CDR3 sequences, 12% to 15% of them singletons. A further study also used this sample, focusing on T cells in Graves' hyperthyroidism and ophthalmopathy.

Sequences were derived from peripheral blood mononuclear cells (PBMCs), sampled at new diagnosis, from a patient treated with antithyroid drugs. Receptor source: a woman aged 50 to 65 with Graves disease.

This clonotype occurred a few times. This sequence joins TRBV7-9 and TRBJ1-1; 7 bases are a match to TRBD1. Trimming cost V 5 bases and J 2 bases; bases outside gene matches: 8. This CDR3 comprises 15 residues. Germline lookup yields CDR1 SEHNR and CDR2 FQNEAQ (reference sequence). The CDR3 sequence: CASSPRQGPNTEAFF. The CDR3 DNA reads TGTGCCAGCAGCCCGAGACAGGGCCCAAACACTGAAGCTTTCTTT. The full variable domain, rest sourced from reference TRBV7-9 and TRBJ1-1, is DTGVSQNPRHKITKRGQNVTFRCDPISEHNRLYWYRQTLGQGPEFLTYFQNEAQLEKSRLLSDRFSAERPKGSFSTLEIQRTEQGDSAMYLCASSPRQGPNTEAFFGQGTRLTVV.

This clonotype has more than one count but fewer than ten. The chain uses TRBV5-1 and TRBJ2-7; no clear D gene. V was shortened by 4 bases and J by 5 bases, with 19 bases between the two germline ends. The V gene's germline CDR1 is SGHRS and CDR2 YFSETQ. This CDR3 has 15 residues. The CDR3 bases are TGCGCCAGCAGCCCGCCGCGCCAGAGCGACCACGAGCAGTACTTC. Protein product: CASSPPRQSDHEQYF.

This clonotype was recorded at least ten times. V is TRBV28 and J is TRBJ2-3; 7 nucleotides line up with TRBD1. The CDR3 length is 13 residues. CDR1 is MDHEN and CDR2 is SYDVKM in the germline V gene. Trimming at V came to 1 base and at J to 8 bases, leaving 3 bases not matched to a gene. The CDR3 is CASSLSRQGTQYF. The CDR3 DNA reads as TGTGCCAGCAGTTTATCCCGACAGGGTACGCAGTATTTT.

This clonotype was found many times. The chain combines TRBV10-3 with TRBJ2-1; 14 nucleotides line up with TRBD2. V lost 8 bases, J lost 2 bases, and 17 bases stayed unmatched. The germline V gene has CDR1 ENHRY and CDR2 SYGVKD. CDR3 length: 20 residues. CDR3 sequence: CAIGSNRGLAGDPTYNEQFF. The CDR3 bases are TGTGCCATCGGTTCCAACCGGGGACTAGCGGGAGATCCAACCTACAATGAGCAGTTCTTC.

This clonotype appeared a few times. The chain couples TRBV7-9 to TRBJ2-5; weak D call: TRBD2 (5 bases). Trimming removed 0 bases at V and 5 bases at J, with 7 bases between. The CDR3 loop spans 13 amino acids. Per the germline V gene, CDR1 is SEHNR and CDR2 is FQNEAQ (reference sequence). CDR3: CASSLAGDETQYF. The CDR3 DNA sequence: TGTGCCAGCAGCTTAGCGGGAGATGAGACCCAGTACTTC.

V usage is TRBV12-3 or TRBV12-4 and J usage is TRBJ2-7; D uncertain. V lost 3 bases and J 3 bases, leaving 12 bases between the germline ends. This CDR3 contains 14 residues. The DNA of the CDR3 is TGTGCCAGCAGTTTTTCGGCTTATAACTACGAGCAGTACTTC. Its translation: CASSFSAYNYEQYF.

There are many counts of this clonotype. This chain joins TRBV6-1 and TRBJ1-1; D is possibly TRBD1 (6 bases). Germline CDR1 reads MNHNS; CDR2 reads SASEGT. With 6 bases removed from V and 4 bases from J, the gap between germline ends came to 6 bases. The CDR3 consists of 11 residues. The chain's CDR3 is CASSRGTEAFF. The CDR3 nucleotides read TGTGCCAGCAGCAGGGGCACTGAAGCTTTCTTT.

This clonotype came up many times. V gene TRBV28 combines with J gene TRBJ2-7, with D uncertain. The CDR3 has 14 residues. Germline V gene lookup returns CDR1 MDHEN and CDR2 SYDVKM. The V gene lost 2 bases and the J gene lost 5 bases, with 13 bases spanning the gap. The CDR3 spells CASSLPPLSHEQYF. CDR3 coding DNA: TGTGCCAGCAGTTTACCCCCCCTGTCCCACGAGCAGTACTTC.

This clonotype was detected ten times or more. The chain employs TRBV28 and TRBJ2-3; D is possibly TRBD1 or TRBD2 (5 bases each). Germline CDR1 and CDR2: MDHEN and SYDVKM. The V and J ends lost 7 bases and 4 bases respectively, with 12 bases between them. The CDR3 sequence is 13 residues long. The CDR3 loop reads CASTGLGADTQYF. Written as DNA, the CDR3 is TGTGCCAGCACCGGGTTGGGGGCAGATACGCAGTATTTT.

The chain joins TRBV12-3 or TRBV12-4 to TRBJ1-2, with 7 bases that match TRBD1. The CDR3 is 13 residues long. The junction had 5 bases not matched to a gene; V was cut back by 3 bases and J by 7 bases. CDR3 in DNA: TGTGCCAGCAGTTTCGGGGCAGGGGGTGGCTACACCTTC. It specifies CASSFGAGGGYTF.

The gene calls are TRBV4-1 and TRBJ2-7; D unclear. The CDR3 spans 13 residues. V was trimmed by 2 bases and J by 2 bases, leaving 7 bases between them. The germline gives CDR1 MGHRA, CDR2 YSYEKL. In nucleotides, the CDR3 is TGCGCCAGCAGCCAACGCGACCCCTACGAGCAGTACTTC. Amino acid sequence: CASSQRDPYEQYF.

Many counts were recorded for this clonotype. The chain combines TRBV28 with TRBJ2-3, with D tentatively TRBD2 (6 bases). The germline CDR1 and CDR2 sequences are MDHEN and SYDVKM. The CDR3 length is 15 residues. V was pared by 5 bases and J by 5 bases, with 17 bases between. In nucleotides, the CDR3 is TGTGCCAGCAGTCTGGGGCGGGGTAAGGGAGATACGCAGTATTTT. Translating it yields CASSLGRGKGDTQYF.

Of note for this clonotype: A far larger clone lies a single base away; this is likely a read error. The chain couples TRBV11-2 to TRBJ2-1; tentative D call: TRBD1 (6 bases). This CDR3 is 15 amino acids long. The germline V and J ends were trimmed by 0 bases and 10 bases, with 16 bases remaining between them. Per germline, CDR1 SGHAT and CDR2 FQNNGV. The CDR3: CASSLEDWGPYEQFF. CDR3 coding DNA: TGTGCCAGCAGCTTAGAGGACTGGGGGCCCTACGAGCAGTTCTTC.

This clonotype has at least ten counts. This chain uses TRBV3-1 with TRBJ2-7; TRBD1 aligns across 8 bases. The V segment lost 3 bases and the J segment 2 bases; nucleotides outside the gene matches: 6. CDR1 is LGHDT, CDR2 YNNKEL, per germline (reference sequence). The length of the CDR3 is 15 residues. The CDR3 DNA reads TGTGCCAGCAGCCAGTACGGACAGGGAACCTACGAGCAGTACTTC. Protein sequence: CASSQYGQGTYEQYF.

The genes are TRBV19 and TRBJ1-5; weak D call: TRBD1 (6 bases). Trimming took off 3 bases at V and 7 bases at J, with 22 bases between the two ends. The CDR3 has 17 amino acids. CDR1 and CDR2 (germline): LNHDA, SQIVND (reference sequence). The CDR3 region is CASSMVTGKMSGQPQHF. The CDR3 nucleotides are TGTGCCAGTAGTATGGTCACAGGGAAGATGAGTGGACAGCCCCAGCATTTT.

This clonotype has just a few counts. V is TRBV7-2 and J is TRBJ2-7, with D perhaps TRBD2 (6 bases). The V and J ends lost 6 bases and 1 base respectively, with 19 bases between them. This CDR3 region has 16 residues. Germline values: CDR1 SGHTA, CDR2 FQGNSA. The CDR3 DNA is TGTGCCAGCAGTTATCCCGGGACTTCTACGTCCTACGAGCAGTACTTC. It encodes CASSYPGTSTSYEQYF.

This clonotype was detected many times. The genes are TRBV28 and TRBJ2-7; TRBD2 might be the D (5 bases). The CDR3 has 15 residues. V lost 4 bases to trimming and J lost 2 bases, with 15 bases between them. Germline V lookup: CDR1 MDHEN, CDR2 SYDVKM. The CDR3 protein is CASSSPGITPYEQYF. CDR3 sequence (DNA): TGTGCCAGCAGTTCACCGGGGATCACTCCCTACGAGCAGTACTTC. Looking up the rest from reference TRBV28 and TRBJ2-7 gives the full variable domain: DVKVTQSSRYLVKRTGEKVFLECVQDMDHENMFWYRQDPGLGLRLIYFSYDVKMKEKGDIPEGYSVSREKKERFSLILESASTNQTSMYLCASSSPGITPYEQYFGPGTRLTVT.

In this sample, this clonotype turned up a few times. The rearrangement joins TRBV7-9 to TRBJ2-5, with D possibly matching TRBD2 (6 bases). The CDR3 totals 13 residues. Germline CDR1 and CDR2: SEHNR and FQNEAQ (reference sequence). Trimming stripped 8 bases from V and 5 bases from J, with 15 bases between. CDR3 nucleotides: TGTGCCAGCGGGGGACTTTCGGGGGAGACCCAGTACTTC. This sequence encodes CASGGLSGETQYF.

The chain carries TRBV5-1 and TRBJ1-4; 9 positions match TRBD1. This CDR3 comprises 13 residues. The V segment lost 4 bases and the J segment 6 bases; nucleotides outside the gene matches: 1. Germline V gives CDR1 SGHRS, CDR2 YFSETQ. The CDR3 reads CASSRQGDEKLFF. CDR3 nucleotide sequence: TGCGCCAGCAGCCGACAGGGGGATGAAAAACTGTTTTTT.

This clonotype was observed at least ten times. The CDR3 is CASSPGTGDTGELFF. The CDR3 DNA is TGCGCCAGCAGTCCCGGGACAGGAGACACCGGGGAGCTGTTTTTT. The rearrangement uses TRBV5-1 and TRBJ2-2; TRBD1 agrees at 8 bases. CDR1 SGHRS and CDR2 YFSETQ come from the germline V gene. With 5 bases clipped from V and 3 bases from J, the junction kept 6 bases outside the gene matches. The CDR3 is made up of 15 amino acids.

This clonotype was detected ten times or more. The chain combines TRBV5-1 with TRBJ2-7; 7 nucleotides match TRBD1. This CDR3 is 14 amino acids long. Trimming took 3 bases from V and 12 from J; bases not matched to a gene: 15. CDR1 SGHRS and CDR2 YFSETQ come from the germline V gene. CDR3 DNA sequence: TGCGCCAGCAGCTGGGGACAGACCCCTACGTTCGGGTACTTC. This gives the protein CASSWGQTPTFGYF.

This clonotype was counted ten times or more. The rearrangement links TRBV7-8 to TRBJ1-3; D call uncertain. This CDR3 comprises 12 residues. Per germline, CDR1 SGHVS and CDR2 FQNEAQ. The CDR3 region has the DNA TGTGTCGTGACGGTGTCTGGAAACACCATATATTTT. It is translated as CVVTVSGNTIYF.

The sample holds many counts of this clonotype. This chain uses TRBV28 with TRBJ2-7, with a possible D match to TRBD2 (7 bases). The length of the CDR3 is 14 residues. Germline CDR1 reads MDHEN; CDR2 reads SYDVKM. V was shortened by 5 bases and J by 3 bases, with 14 bases between the two germline ends. CDR3 residues: CASSAGGQIYEQYF. The CDR3 bases are TGTGCCAGCAGTGCCGGGGGGCAGATCTACGAGCAGTACTTC. The complete variable domain, with remaining parts taken from reference TRBV28 and TRBJ2-7, reads DVKVTQSSRYLVKRTGEKVFLECVQDMDHENMFWYRQDPGLGLRLIYFSYDVKMKEKGDIPEGYSVSREKKERFSLILESASTNQTSMYLCASSAGGQIYEQYFGPGTRLTVT.

This clonotype was counted at least ten times. At one of its ends the junction is not consistent with the germline gene, which may arise from a read error. This rearrangement joins TRBV12-3 or TRBV12-4 to TRBJ1-5; D might be TRBD1 (5 bases). CDR3 length: 15 residues. This chain's CDR3 is CASSLGTESNQPQHF. The CDR3 bases are TGTGCCAGCAGCTTAGGGACCGAAAGCAATCAGCCCCAGCATTTT.

This clonotype was recorded many times. The rearrangement uses TRBV19 and TRBJ1-2; possibly TRBD1 for D (6 bases). Trimming shortened V by 0 bases and J by 8 bases, and 19 bases separated the two germline ends. There are 16 residues in the CDR3. Per the germline V gene, CDR1 is LNHDA and CDR2 is SQIVND (reference sequence). The CDR3 region is CASSIDSATGSGGYTF. The DNA for the CDR3 is TGTGCCAGTAGTATAGACTCTGCGACAGGTTCGGGAGGCTACACCTTC.